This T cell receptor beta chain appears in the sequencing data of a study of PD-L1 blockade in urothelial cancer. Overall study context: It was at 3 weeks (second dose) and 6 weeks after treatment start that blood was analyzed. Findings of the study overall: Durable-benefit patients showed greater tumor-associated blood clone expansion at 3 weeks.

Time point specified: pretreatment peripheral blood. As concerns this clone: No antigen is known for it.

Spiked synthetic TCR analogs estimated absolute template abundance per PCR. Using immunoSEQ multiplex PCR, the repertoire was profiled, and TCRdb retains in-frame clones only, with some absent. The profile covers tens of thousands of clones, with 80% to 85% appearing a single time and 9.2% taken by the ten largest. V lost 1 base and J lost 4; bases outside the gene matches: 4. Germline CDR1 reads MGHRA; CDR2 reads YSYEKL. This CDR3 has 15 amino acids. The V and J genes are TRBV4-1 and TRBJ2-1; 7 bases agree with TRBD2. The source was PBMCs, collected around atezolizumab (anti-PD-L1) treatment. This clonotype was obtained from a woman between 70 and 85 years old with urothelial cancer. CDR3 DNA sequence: TGCGCCAGCAGCCAAGTTGCGGGGGAGTACAATGAGCAGTTCTTC. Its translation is CASSQVAGEYNEQFF.